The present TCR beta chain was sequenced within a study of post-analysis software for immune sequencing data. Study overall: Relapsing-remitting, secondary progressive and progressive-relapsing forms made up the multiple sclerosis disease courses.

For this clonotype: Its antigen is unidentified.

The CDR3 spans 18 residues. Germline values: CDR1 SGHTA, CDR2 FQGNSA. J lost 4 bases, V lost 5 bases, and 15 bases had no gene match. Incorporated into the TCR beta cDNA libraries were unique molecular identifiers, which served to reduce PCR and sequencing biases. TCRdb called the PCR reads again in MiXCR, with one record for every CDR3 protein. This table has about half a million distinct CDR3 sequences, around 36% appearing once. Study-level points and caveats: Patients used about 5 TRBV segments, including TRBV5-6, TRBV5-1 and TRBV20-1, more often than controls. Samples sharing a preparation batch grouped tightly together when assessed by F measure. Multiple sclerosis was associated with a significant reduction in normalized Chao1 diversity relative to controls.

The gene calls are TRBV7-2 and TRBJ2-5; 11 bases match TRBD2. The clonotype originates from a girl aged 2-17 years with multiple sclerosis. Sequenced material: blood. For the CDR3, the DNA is TGTGCCAGCAGCCATGGGGGGCTAGCGGGGGGACGGTTAGAGACCCAGTACTTC. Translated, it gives CASSHGGLAGGRLETQYF.